The clone carrying this T cell receptor beta chain came up a few times. Its antigen is still unknown. The entry originates in a study of post-analysis software for immune sequencing data. Overall study: Included among the disease courses, which were recorded for the cohort, were relapsing-remitting, secondary progressive and progressive-relapsing multiple sclerosis.

The TCR beta cDNA libraries carried unique molecular identifiers. There were about 0.85 to 11 million T cells, and 450,000 to 550,000 cDNA molecules came from them. TCRdb ran MiXCR on the PCR reads and lists one entry per CDR3 protein. This sample has 650,000 to 850,000 distinct CDR3 sequences, with roughly 50% found just once. Findings and limits, study-wide: There was significantly lower normalized Chao1 diversity in multiple sclerosis patients than in controls. There were a handful of TRBV segments more frequent in patients than controls, and TRBV5-6, TRBV5-1 and TRBV20-1 were among them.

Germline CDR1 SGHTA, CDR2 FQGTGA. The V end lost 5 bases, the J end lost 1 base, and 14 bases lay between the germline ends. The CDR3 is 15 residues long. The clonotype originates from a girl aged 10 to 17 with multiple sclerosis. Sequencing was performed on blood. The chain couples TRBV7-3 to TRBJ1-2; the D gene is possibly TRBD1 (5 bases). In DNA, the CDR3 is TGTGCCAGCAGCCCCGGGGACGGTGATAACTATGGCTACACCTTC. Encoded protein: CASSPGDGDNYGYTF.